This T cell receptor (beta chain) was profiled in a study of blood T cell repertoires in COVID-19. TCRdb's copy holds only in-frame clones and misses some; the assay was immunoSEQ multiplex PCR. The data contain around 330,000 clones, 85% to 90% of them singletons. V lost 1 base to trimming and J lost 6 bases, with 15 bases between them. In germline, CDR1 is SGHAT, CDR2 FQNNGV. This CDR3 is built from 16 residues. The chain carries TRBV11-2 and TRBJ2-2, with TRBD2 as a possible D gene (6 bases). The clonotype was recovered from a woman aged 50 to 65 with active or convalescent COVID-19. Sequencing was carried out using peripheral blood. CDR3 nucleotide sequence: TGTGCCAGCAGCTTAGGGAGGGGAAGGACCCCCGGGGAGCTGTTTTTT. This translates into CASSLGRGRTPGELFF.